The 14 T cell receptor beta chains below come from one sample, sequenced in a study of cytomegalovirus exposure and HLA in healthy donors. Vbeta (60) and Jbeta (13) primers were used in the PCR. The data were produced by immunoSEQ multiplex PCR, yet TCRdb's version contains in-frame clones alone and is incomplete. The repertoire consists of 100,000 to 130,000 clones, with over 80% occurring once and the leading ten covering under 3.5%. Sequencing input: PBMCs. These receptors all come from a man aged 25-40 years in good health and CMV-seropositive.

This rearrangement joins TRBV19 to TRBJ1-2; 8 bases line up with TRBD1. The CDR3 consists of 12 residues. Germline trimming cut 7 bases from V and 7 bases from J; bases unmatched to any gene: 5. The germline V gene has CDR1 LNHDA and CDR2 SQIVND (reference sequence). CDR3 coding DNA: TGTGCCAGTACCTCAACAGGGGGTGGCTACACCTTC. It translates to CASTSTGGGYTF.

CDR3 in amino acids: CASSLVLADTQYF. Here the CDR3 DNA reads TGCGCCAGCAGCTTGGTCCTAGCAGATACGCAGTATTTT. J is TRBJ2-3 and V is TRBV5-1; no reliable D call. Germline V gene sequence: CDR1 SGHRS, CDR2 YFSETQ. The CDR3 consists of 13 residues. V was cut by 0 bases and J by 4 bases, with 6 bases left in between.

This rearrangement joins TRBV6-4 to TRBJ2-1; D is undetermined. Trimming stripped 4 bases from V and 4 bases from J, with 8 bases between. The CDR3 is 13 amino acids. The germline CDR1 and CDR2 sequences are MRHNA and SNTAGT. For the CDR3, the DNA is TGTGCCAGCAGTGCAGTCTCATACAATGAGCAGTTCTTC. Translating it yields CASSAVSYNEQFF.

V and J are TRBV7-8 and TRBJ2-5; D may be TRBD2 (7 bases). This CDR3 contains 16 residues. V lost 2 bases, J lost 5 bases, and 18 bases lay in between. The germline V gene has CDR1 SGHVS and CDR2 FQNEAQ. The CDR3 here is CASSLSFRGRGETQYF. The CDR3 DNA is TGTGCCAGCAGCTTAAGCTTCCGGGGGCGGGGGGAGACCCAGTACTTC.

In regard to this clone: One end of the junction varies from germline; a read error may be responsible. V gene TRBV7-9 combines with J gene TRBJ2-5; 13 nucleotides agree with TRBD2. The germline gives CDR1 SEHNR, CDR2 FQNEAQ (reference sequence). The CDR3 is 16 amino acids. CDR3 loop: CSSSKLAGGPIETQYF. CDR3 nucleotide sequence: TGTTCCAGCAGCAAACTAGCGGGGGGGCCGATAGAGACCCAGTACTTC. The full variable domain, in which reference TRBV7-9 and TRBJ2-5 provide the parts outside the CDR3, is DTGVSQNPRHKITKRGQNVTFRCDPISEHNRLYWYRQTLGQGPEFLTYFQNEAQLEKSRLLSDRFSAERPKGSFSTLEIQRTEQGDSAMYLCSSSKLAGGPIETQYFGPGTRLLVL.

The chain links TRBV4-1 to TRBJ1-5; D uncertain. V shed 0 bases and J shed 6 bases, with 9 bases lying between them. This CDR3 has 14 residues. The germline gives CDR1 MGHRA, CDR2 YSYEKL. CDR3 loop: CASSQDPPSQPQHF. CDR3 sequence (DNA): TGCGCCAGCAGCCAAGACCCTCCGAGTCAGCCCCAGCATTTT.

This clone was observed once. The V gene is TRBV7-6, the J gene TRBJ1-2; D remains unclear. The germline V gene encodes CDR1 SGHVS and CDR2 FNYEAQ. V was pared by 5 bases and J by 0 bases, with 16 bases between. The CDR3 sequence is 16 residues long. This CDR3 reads CASSPREVRANYGYTF. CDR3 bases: TGTGCCAGCAGCCCAAGGGAGGTCAGAGCTAACTATGGCTACACCTTC.

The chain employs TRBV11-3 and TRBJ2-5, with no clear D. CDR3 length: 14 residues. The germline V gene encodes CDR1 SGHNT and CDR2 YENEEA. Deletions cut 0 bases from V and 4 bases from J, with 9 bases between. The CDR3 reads CASSLDTVGETQYF. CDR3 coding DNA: TGTGCCAGCAGCTTAGATACAGTGGGAGAGACCCAGTACTTC.

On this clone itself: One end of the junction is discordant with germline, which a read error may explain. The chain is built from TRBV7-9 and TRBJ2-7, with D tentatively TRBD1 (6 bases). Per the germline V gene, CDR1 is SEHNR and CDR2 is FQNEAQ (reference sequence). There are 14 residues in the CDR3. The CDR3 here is CSSSPRGSSYEQYF. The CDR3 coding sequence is TGTTCCAGCAGCCCCAGGGGCAGCTCCTACGAGCAGTACTTC.

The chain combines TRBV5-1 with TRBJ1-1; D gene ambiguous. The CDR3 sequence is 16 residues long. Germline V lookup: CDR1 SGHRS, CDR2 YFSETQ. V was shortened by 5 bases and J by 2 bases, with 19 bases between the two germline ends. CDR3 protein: CASRPPEREPNTEAFF. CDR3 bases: TGCGCCAGCAGACCTCCCGAGAGAGAACCAAACACTGAAGCTTTCTTT.

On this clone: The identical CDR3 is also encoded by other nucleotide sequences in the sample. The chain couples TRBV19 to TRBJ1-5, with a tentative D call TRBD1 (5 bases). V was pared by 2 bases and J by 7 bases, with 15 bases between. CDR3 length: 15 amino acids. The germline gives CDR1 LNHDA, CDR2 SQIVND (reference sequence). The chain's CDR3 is CASSITAGKGQPQHF. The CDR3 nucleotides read TGTGCCAGTAGTATAACGGCAGGGAAGGGCCAGCCCCAGCATTTT.

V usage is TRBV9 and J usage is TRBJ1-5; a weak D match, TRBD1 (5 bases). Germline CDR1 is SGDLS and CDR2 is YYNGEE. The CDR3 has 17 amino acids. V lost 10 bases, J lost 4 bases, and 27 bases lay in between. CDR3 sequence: CAAWEAGSYSSNQPQHF. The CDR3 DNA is TGTGCCGCCTGGGAGGCAGGGTCTTATTCTTCAAATCAGCCCCAGCATTTT.

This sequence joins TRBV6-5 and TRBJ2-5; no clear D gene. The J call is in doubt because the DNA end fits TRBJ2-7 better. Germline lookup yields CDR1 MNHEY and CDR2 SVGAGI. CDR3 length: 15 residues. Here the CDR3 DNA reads TGTGCCAGCAGTTACTCGCACCGGAGCTCCTACGAGCAGTACTTC. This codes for CASSYSHRSSYEQYF.

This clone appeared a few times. CDR3 residues: CASRLTGTVTGELFF. CDR3 bases: TGTGCCAGCAGGCTAACCGGGACAGTTACCGGGGAGCTGTTTTTT. The chain links TRBV2 to TRBJ2-2; 7 bases map to TRBD1. Per germline, CDR1 SNHLY and CDR2 FYNNEI. The CDR3 is 15 residues long. After removal of 6 bases from V and 5 bases from J, the junction contained 9 bases not matched to a gene.